The next 9 T cell receptor beta chains were all read from a single sample in a study of blood T cell repertoires in COVID-19. Clones were sequenced by immunoSEQ multiplex PCR, and TCRdb holds only the in-frame ones, with some missing. The profile shows 300,000 to 450,000 clones, approximately 87% of them singletons. What was sequenced was PBMCs or T cells enriched from blood (not recorded which). All receptors come from a man between 35 and 55 years old in a cohort exposed to, infected with or recovered from COVID-19 (not recorded which).

This chain connects TRBV10-2 to TRBJ2-3; 10 bases are a match to TRBD2. Germline CDR1 and CDR2: WSHSY and SAAADI. The CDR3 extends over 16 amino acids. V was pared by 2 bases and J by 0 bases, with 2 bases of the junction left unmatched. CDR3 in amino acids: CASSETSGISTDTQYF. In DNA form, the CDR3 reads TGCGCCAGCAGTGAGACTAGCGGGATTAGCACAGATACGCAGTATTTT.

The rearrangement uses TRBV30 and TRBJ1-2, with TRBD1 matching over 7 bases. The germline V gene has CDR1 GTSNPN and CDR2 SVGIG (reference sequence). Unmatched junction bases numbered 6, after V lost 0 bases and J lost 2 bases. This CDR3 has 15 amino acids. The CDR3 protein is CAWSVRQGYNYGYTF. In DNA form, the CDR3 reads TGTGCCTGGAGTGTAAGACAGGGTTACAACTATGGCTACACCTTC.

V gene TRBV27 combines with J gene TRBJ1-6; a possible D gene is TRBD1 (6 bases). The CDR3 extends over 16 amino acids. With 2 bases removed from V and 1 base from J, the gap between germline ends came to 9 bases. Germline assignment: CDR1 MNHEY and CDR2 SMNVEV (reference sequence). The CDR3 DNA follows: TGTGCCAGCAGTTTAATTACAGGGTCCTATAATTCACCCCTCCACTTT. Translated, it gives CASSLITGSYNSPLHF.

This chain's CDR3 is CASSHRGSYGYTF. In DNA, the CDR3 is TGTGCCAGCAGTCACAGGGGTTCCTATGGCTACACCTTC. The chain recombines TRBV27 with TRBJ1-2; 7 positions match TRBD1. The CDR3 length is 13 residues. V shed 5 bases and J 4 bases; nucleotides not matched to a gene: 4. Germline CDR1 reads MNHEY; CDR2 reads SMNVEV (reference sequence).

This sequence joins TRBV7-9 and TRBJ1-3; D gene ambiguous. CDR1 SEHNR and CDR2 FQNEAQ come from the germline V gene (reference sequence). The CDR3 covers 16 residues. Trimming stripped 4 bases from V and 9 bases from J, with 22 bases between. The CDR3: CASSSSSGSRTGTIYF. In DNA form, the CDR3 reads TGTGCCAGCAGCTCTTCTTCCGGGAGCCGTACGGGCACCATATATTTT.

J is TRBJ1-2 and V is TRBV6-5, with a possible D match to TRBD1 (6 bases). V was shortened by 5 bases and J by 9 bases, with 19 bases between the two germline ends. The CDR3 runs to 14 residues. CDR1 MNHEY and CDR2 SVGAGI come from the germline V gene. The CDR3 bases are TGTGCCAGCAGTCGCCCCGGACAGTTTTTTCGCTACACCTTC. It translates to CASSRPGQFFRYTF.

The V gene is TRBV9, the J gene TRBJ1-5; a weak D match, TRBD1 (6 bases). This CDR3 region has 16 residues. V lost 4 bases and J 5 bases, leaving 19 bases between the germline ends. The germline V gene has CDR1 SGDLS and CDR2 YYNGEE. The CDR3 DNA sequence: TGTGCCAGCAGCTCCGGACAGACAGCGGGATATCAGCCCCAGCATTTT. Translation gives CASSSGQTAGYQPQHF.

V is TRBV28 and J is TRBJ2-5, with 9 bases identical to TRBD2. V lost 6 bases, J lost 0 bases, and 5 bases stayed unmatched. The CDR3 runs 15 residues. Germline V gives CDR1 MDHEN, CDR2 SYDVKM. CDR3: CASRFSGSYQETQYF. Written as DNA, the CDR3 is TGTGCCAGCAGGTTTAGCGGGAGTTACCAAGAGACCCAGTACTTC.

J is TRBJ1-1 and V is TRBV30; weak D call: TRBD1 (5 bases). V shed 0 bases and J shed 14 bases, with 19 bases lying between them. Looked up from germline, CDR1 is GTSNPN and CDR2 is SVGIG (reference sequence). This CDR3 is built from 13 residues. The CDR3 is CAWSVEIGTAGFF. The CDR3 region has the DNA TGTGCCTGGAGTGTAGAGATCGGGACCGCGGGGTTCTTT.